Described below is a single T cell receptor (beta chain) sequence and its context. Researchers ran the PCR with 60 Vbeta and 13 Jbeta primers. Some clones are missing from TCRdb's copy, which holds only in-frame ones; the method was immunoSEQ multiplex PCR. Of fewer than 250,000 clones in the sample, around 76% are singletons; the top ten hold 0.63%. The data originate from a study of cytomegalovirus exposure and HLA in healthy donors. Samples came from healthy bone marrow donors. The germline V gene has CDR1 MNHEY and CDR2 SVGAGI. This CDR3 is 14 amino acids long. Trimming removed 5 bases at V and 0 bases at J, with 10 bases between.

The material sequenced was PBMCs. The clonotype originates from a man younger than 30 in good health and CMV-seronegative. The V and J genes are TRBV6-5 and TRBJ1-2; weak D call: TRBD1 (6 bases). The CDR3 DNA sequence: TGTGCCAGCAGTGAAGGGGGAGCTAACTATGGCTACACCTTC. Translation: CASSEGGANYGYTF.